Presented here are 3 T cell receptor beta chains from one specimen sequenced in a study of vaccination and CD4 T cells after COVID-19. Sample treatment: approximately 9-day PBMC culture with coronavirus spike peptide pools or control peptides (ViraFEST assay). CD4+ T cells that had been cultured provided DNA sequenced with the Oncomine TCR Beta short-read assay. TCRdb re-derived calls from the PCR reads in MiXCR, one entry per CDR3 protein. The sample has under 20,000 distinct CDR3 sequences, around three fifths seen once. Their specific antigens are unknown. The specimen was CD4+ T cells from blood, cultured in vitro. Receptors originate from a human donor who had recovered from COVID-19.

This chain joins TRBV20-1 and TRBJ1-4; a weak D match, TRBD1 (5 bases). This CDR3 has 14 residues. The V end lost 6 bases, the J end lost 0 bases, and 11 bases lay between the germline ends. CDR1 DFQATT and CDR2 SNEGSKA come from the germline V gene (reference sequence). CDR3 nucleotide sequence: TGCAGTGCCCTTACAGGATCAACTAATGAAAAACTGTTTTTT. This encodes CSALTGSTNEKLFF.

The gene calls are TRBV7-9 and TRBJ1-1; D is unresolved. CDR1 is SEHNR and CDR2 is FQNEAQ in the germline V gene (reference sequence). The CDR3 is 13 residues long. Trimming took 11 bases from V and 1 from J, leaving 14 bases between them. The CDR3 is CASHNRKNTEAFF. CDR3 DNA: TGTGCCTCCCATAATAGGAAGAACACTGAAGCTTTCTTT.

The chain links TRBV19 to TRBJ1-1; 7 bases line up with TRBD1. Looked up from germline, CDR1 is LNHDA and CDR2 is SQIVND (reference sequence). The CDR3 loop spans 17 amino acids. V lost 4 bases to trimming and J lost 0 bases; unmatched junction nucleotides: 11. The CDR3 nucleotides are TGTGCCAGTAGTACAGGACAGGCCCTTTTCTTGAACACTGAAGCTTTCTTT. It translates to CASSTGQALFLNTEAFF.